The sequence of this T cell receptor beta chain was determined in a study of blood T cell repertoires in COVID-19. Study background: Samples representing acute and convalescent COVID-19 were sourced from the United States, Italy and Spain. The analysed material was cDNA or gDNA that came from T cells, B-cell-depleted T cells, or PBMCs.

Original handling: By means of reference gene primer amplification, nucleated cell counts were estimated. Data came from immunoSEQ multiplex PCR; TCRdb stores just in-frame clones and leaves some out. That table furnishes V, J and clone size, whereas the DNA furnished D and trimming. Of around 140,000 clones in the sample, less than 80% were seen once. Per germline, CDR1 SGHTA and CDR2 FQGNSA. Trimming removed 5 bases from V and 0 bases from J; junction bases left unmatched: 14. The length of the CDR3 is 19 residues. This receptor was taken from a woman of 80 years or more with active or convalescent COVID-19. The chain joins TRBV7-2 to TRBJ2-3; 10 positions match TRBD2. The specimen was peripheral blood. The CDR3 sequence is CASSKSGTSGTRSTDTQYF. The CDR3 coding sequence is TGTGCCAGCAGCAAATCGGGAACTAGCGGGACGAGGAGCACAGATACGCAGTATTTT.